This T cell receptor (beta chain) derives from a study of T cell repertoires in cytomegalovirus infection. In the study overall: The public TCR beta signatures pointed to both CMV infection and matching HLA type.

TCRdb ran MiXCR on the reads and lists one entry per CDR3 protein. This table holds about 230,000 distinct CDR3 sequences, roughly 20% found once. Study findings and constraints: The cumulative frequency of public TCR beta families distinguished individuals who carried CMV together with the relevant HLA. Across the ex vivo response, the dominant clonotypes were HLA-C-restricted CMV-specific TCR beta clonotypes.

The CDR3 is made up of 14 amino acids. After removal of 7 bases from V and 0 bases from J, the junction contained 8 bases not matched to a gene. The germline V gene has CDR1 SQVTM and CDR2 ANQGSEA. In regard to this clonotype: Its specificity is unknown.

Specimen: CD8+ T cells from PBMCs. The clonotype originates from a human donor in good health (CMV status not recorded). Some clones in this sample may be carry-over from other donors' samples. V gene TRBV29-1 combines with J gene TRBJ2-7, with 8 nucleotides matching TRBD1. CDR3 nucleotide sequence: TGCAGCGCCACAGGGGGGCCTTCCTCCTACGAGCAGTACTTC. Its protein is CSATGGPSSYEQYF.